The clone carrying this T cell receptor beta chain was recorded at least ten times. The data were obtained in a study of T cells after yellow fever vaccination. Turning to the study itself: Fractions of limited cellularity were prepared by means of SMART-Seq v4 Ultra Low Input.

The length of the CDR3 is 14 residues. The germline V and J ends were trimmed by 4 bases and 7 bases, with 13 bases remaining between them. CDR1 LGHNA and CDR2 YSLEER come from the germline V gene. TCRdb re-called the 5' RACE reads through MiXCR, storing one row per CDR3 protein. The sample contains roughly 160,000 distinct CDR3 sequences, around 9% of which appear only once. The V call is TRBV4-3, the J call TRBJ2-2; a weak D match, TRBD1 (6 bases). The TCR originated in a man in his late teens or twenties who received the YFV17D yellow fever vaccine. This material consisted of CD8+ T cells sorted from PBMCs, taken 45 days after the yellow fever booster vaccination. CDR3 region: CASSPLSGDGELFF. The CDR3 DNA is TGCGCCAGCAGCCCCTTATCAGGGGACGGGGAGCTGTTTTTT.